The entry below gives a single TCR beta chain sequence along with its context. Its antigen specificity is not known. There are no base qualities to consult, and no much larger clone falls within one base. This entry comes from a study of identical twins (TCRdb year 2016). Regarding the complete study: The study deep-sequenced TCR alpha and beta repertoires from monozygotic twins, unrelated adults of various ages and cord blood to test whether fetal clonotypes persist. To rule out contamination, the twin experiments were replicated at different times with different library preparation protocols.

The paper as a whole reports these results and caveats: Abundant cord blood beta clonotypes had fewer insertions, young adult naive repertoires showed a similar but weaker trend, and memory repertoires showed no such trend. Compared with coincidental sharing between unrelated individuals, an excess of low generation-probability sequences was observed among out-of-frame TCR alpha sequences shared between twins. In monozygotic twins, recombination models systematically underestimated out-of-frame TCR alpha sharing, but the models matched the sharing seen between unrelated individuals. Invariant T cells such as MAIT and iNKT could partly confound zero-insertion analyses, though diverse VJ usage argued against this for most clonotypes. Conclusions relied on cross-sectional statistical analysis, since the same donors could not be followed over many years. Excess twin sharing in beta out-of-frame sequences was weaker because fewer shared sequences lowered the signal-to-noise ratio.

All donors were healthy Caucasians. The protocol used for the library was 5' RACE. These reads were obtained on an Illumina HiSeq 2000. Template switching added a universal primer binding site, and the final cDNA carried a unique molecular identifier that allowed TCR cDNA molecules to be counted accurately. Specific primers in the conserved constant-segment region were used to synthesize first-strand cDNA for TCR alpha and beta chains. To control for contamination, every cDNA library was double barcoded, receiving both a SMART-Mk sample barcode and Illumina barcodes. Two successive PCR steps introduced TruSeq adapter sequences along with Illumina sample barcodes. The TCR alpha and beta cDNA libraries were sequenced on the Illumina HiSeq platform using custom primers. Turning to the authors' computational methods: MiGEC was used to process raw reads and extract unique molecular identifiers, and MiXCR was used to find CDR3 positions. Recombination models were inferred per individual with the repgenHMM and IGoR tools using an EM algorithm. Shared clonotypes were analyzed with the tcR package in R, and sharing was normalized by the product of cloneset sizes. Out-of-frame nonproductive sequences were analyzed to study raw recombination free of thymic and clonal selection effects. TCRdb ran its own pipeline on the public reads, namely fastp trimming at Q25 and MiXCR clone calling, and kept in-frame beta chains. Rows are combined by CDR3 protein, so each entry shows the most common genes and DNA. None of the V and J calls come from the authors' own analysis; TCRdb made them. Counted in this sample were approximately 1.8 million distinct CDR3 sequences; about 31% of them appeared once. In total, the top ten clones hold over 0.25% of the sample.

Looking up the germline V gene yields CDR1 SGHTA and CDR2 FQGNSA. Including cysteine and phenylalanine, the CDR3 has 16 amino acids. The retained sequence is limited to the CDR3, 48 bases, with the frame set at the first base. The V and J genes are TRBV7-2 and TRBJ2-4; the best D guess is TRBD1, with 6 bases matching. The DNA end favors TRBJ2-7, so the J call may be wrong. The sample was cord blood. This TCR was recovered from a newborn girl in good health. The encoded CDR3 is CASSLAHRDTSYEQYF. At the DNA level, the sequence is TGTGCCAGCAGCTTAGCCCACCGGGACACTTCCTACGAGCAGTACTTC.